Listed below are T cell receptor beta chains from one sample, sequenced in a study of cytomegalovirus exposure and HLA in healthy donors. This table comes from immunoSEQ multiplex PCR, and its TCRdb copy is limited to in-frame clones, with some not included. Its clone listing holds under 150,000 clones. The sequencing input was PBMCs. The receptors stem from a woman aged 55-70 years in good health and CMV-seronegative. Both conserved end residues are part of each CDR3. D genes are given only for firm matches.

16,TRBJ2-7,TRBV4-1,TRBD2,TGCGCCAGCAGCCAAGAGAAATTAGCGGGGGCCTACGAGCAGTACTTC,CASSQEKLAGAYEQYF
14,TRBJ1-1,TRBV7-6,TRBD1,TGTGCCAGCAGCTTAGCGGGACAGGGGAGGAGCGCTTTCTTT,CASSLAGQGRSAFF
15,TRBJ2-1,TRBV7-7,TRBD2,TGTGCTAGCAGCTTCCGACTAGCGGACTACAATGAGCAGTTCTTC,CASSFRLADYNEQFF
19,TRBJ2-7,TRBV11-2,-,TGTGCCAGCAGCTTAGTATCTCCGGAGTACGCGAATCGTCCCTACGAGCAGTACTTC,CASSLVSPEYANRPYEQYF
17,TRBJ1-4,TRBV2,TRBD1,TGTGCCAGCAGTCACGAGCCCGGACAGGGGGAAAATGAAAAACTGTTTTTT,CASSHEPGQGENEKLFF
14,TRBJ1-3,TRBV29-1,-,TGCAGCGTTGCAAGGGACATCTCTGGAAACACCATATATTTT,CSVARDISGNTIYF
17,TRBJ2-7,TRBV5-1,TRBD1,TGCGCCAGCAGCTTGGCCCCTTTGGGACAGAGTACCTACGAGCAGTACTTC,CASSLAPLGQSTYEQYF
17,TRBJ2-3,TRBV29-1,TRBD2,TGCAGCGTCACCGGGACTAGCGGGAGTGGAAGCACAGATACGCAGTATTTT,CSVTGTSGSGSTDTQYF
14,TRBJ1-2,TRBV4-1,-,TGCGCCAGCAGTACTGTCGACAGGAACTATGGCTACACCTTC,CASSTVDRNYGYTF
14,TRBJ1-1,TRBV7-5,-,TGTGCCAGAAGCCTCTTCATCCCAGGCACTGAAGCTTTCTTT,CARSLFIPGTEAFF
16,TRBJ2-1,TRBV7-7,-,TGTGCTAGCAGCCCCAAATCGGGACACTTTCGCAATGAGCAGTTCTTC,CASSPKSGHFRNEQFF
13,TRBJ1-1,TRBV18,-,TGTGCCAGCTCACGGACAGAGAACACTGAAGCTTTCTTT,CASSRTENTEAFF
15,TRBJ1-1,TRBV14,TRBD1,TGTGCCAGCAGCCAGTGGACAGGAGCGAACACTGAAGCTTTCTTT,CASSQWTGANTEAFF
15,TRBJ2-7,TRBV6-6,TRBD1,TGTGCCAGCAGTATCGGACAGGGGACCTCCTACGAGCAGTACTTC,CASSIGQGTSYEQYF
16,TRBJ1-5,TRBV19,-,TGTGCCAGTAGTCCCGGCGGGCTGCGTATAAATCAGCCCCAGCATTTT,CASSPGGLRINQPQHF
16,TRBJ1-2,TRBV5-1,-,TGCGCCAGCAGCTCAAGCAGAGGCGGGGGCGGCTATGGCTACACCTTC,CASSSSRGGGGYGYTF
14,TRBJ1-1,TRBV28,TRBD1,TGTGCCAGCAGTCTTCGACAGGGCAACACTGAAGCTTTCTTT,CASSLRQGNTEAFF
13,TRBJ2-7,TRBV2,-,TGTGCCAGCAGTACCAGAGAGGCGAACGAGCAGTACTTC,CASSTREANEQYF
20,TRBJ2-3,TRBV27,TRBD2,TGTGCCAGCAGTTCCCGAACCCCTTTGGGACTAGCGGGGGGTACAGATACGCAGTATTTT,CASSSRTPLGLAGGTDTQYF
18,TRBJ2-2,TRBV5-1,TRBD1,TGCGCCAGCAGCCCGACGGTCCCCACAGGGGCGAACACCGGGGAGCTGTTTTTT,CASSPTVPTGANTGELFF
13,TRBJ1-1,TRBV10-1,TRBD1,TGCGCCAGCAGTCCAGGGGGCGCGACTGAAGCTTTCTTT,CASSPGGATEAFF
16,TRBJ1-2,TRBV5-1,-,TGCGCCAGCAGCTTGCGTGGTGGCCCTCCTAACTATGGCTACACCTTC,CASSLRGGPPNYGYTF
14,TRBJ1-2,TRBV7-9,TRBD1,TGTGCCAGCAGCTCGACAGGGGTGGACTATGGCTACACCTTC,CASSSTGVDYGYTF
16,TRBJ2-1,TRBV6-5,TRBD1,TGTGCCAGCAGTTCCCCAGGGGGCCCCCTGGGTAATGAGCAGTTCTTC,CASSSPGGPLGNEQFF
13,TRBJ2-7,TRBV5-6,-,TGTGCCAGCAGCTACGGACGGAGGTACGAGCAGTACTTC,CASSYGRRYEQYF
14,TRBJ1-6,TRBV7-3,-,TGTGCCAGCAGCTTAGTGGAGCGAAATTCACCCCTCCACTTT,CASSLVERNSPLHF
15,TRBJ2-7,TRBV7-9,TRBD1,TGTGCCAGCAGCTCGACAACGGGACAGGGCTACGAGCAGTACTTC,CASSSTTGQGYEQYF
15,TRBJ1-4,TRBV14,-,TGTGCCAGCAGCCACACAGGGAGAAATAATGAAAAACTGTTTTTT,CASSHTGRNNEKLFF
15,TRBJ2-7,TRBV30,TRBD2,TGTGCCTGGAGCGCGGGACTAGCGGGAGTCGGTGAGCAGTACTTC,CAWSAGLAGVGEQYF
15,TRBJ1-5,TRBV6-1,-,TGTGCCAGCAGGGTTTACAGTCATAGCAATCAGCCCCAGCATTTT,CASRVYSHSNQPQHF
15,TRBJ2-6,TRBV11-2,-,TGTGCCAGCAGCTTACGCGAATCTGGGGCCAACGTCCTGACTTTC,CASSLRESGANVLTF
14,TRBJ2-7,TRBV27,TRBD2,TGTGCCAGCAGTTTGTCTAGCGGGAGGGCCAAGCAGTACTTC,CASSLSSGRAKQYF
16,TRBJ1-2,TRBV7-4,-,TGTGCCAGCAGCTTATTCGGTCCCAGGTCTAACTATGGCTACACCTTC,CASSLFGPRSNYGYTF
16,TRBJ1-6,TRBV5-1,TRBD1,TGCGCCAGCAGCCCCCGGACAGGGTCCGAACGTTCACCCCTCCACTTT,CASSPRTGSERSPLHF
13,TRBJ1-2,TRBV10-3,-,TGTGCCATCAGTGAGGTGGGGGCGGGTGGCTACACCTTC,CAISEVGAGGYTF
11,TRBJ2-7,TRBV6-6,-,TGTGCCAGCCGGACAACCTACGAGCAGTACTTC,CASRTTYEQYF
15,TRBJ2-1,TRBV2,TRBD2,TGTGCCAGCAGTGAAGGAGCGGGGGGGCACAATGAGCAGTTCTTC,CASSEGAGGHNEQFF
16,TRBJ2-5,TRBV29-1,TRBD2,TGCAGCGTTGGTGGGCGGGGACTAGCGGATCAAGAGACCCAGTACTTC,CSVGGRGLADQETQYF
15,TRBJ1-2,TRBV18,-,TGTGCCAGCTCACCATCCAGCGCCCAGCCCGGTGGCTACACCTTC,CASSPSSAQPGGYTF
15,TRBJ2-7,TRBV18,-,TGTGCCAGCTCACCATTGGGGGCCTTCTCCTACGAGCAGTACTTC,CASSPLGAFSYEQYF
15,TRBJ1-2,TRBV5-1,-,TGCGCCAGCGGCCCAAGCTTAGGGGCCTCCTATGGCTACACCTTC,CASGPSLGASYGYTF
14,TRBJ2-7,TRBV28,TRBD1,TGTGCCAGCAGCCCTACAGGGGGCATCGACGAGCAGTACTTC,CASSPTGGIDEQYF
14,TRBJ1-1,TRBV28,-,TGTGCCAGTAGGGGGGGGAGGGAGGACACTGAAGCTTTCTTT,CASRGGREDTEAFF
14,TRBJ1-1,TRBV28,-,TGTGCCAGCAGTTTAGGGGGGGCCTACACTGAAGCTTTCTTT,CASSLGGAYTEAFF
13,TRBJ2-7,TRBV7-2,TRBD2,TGTGCCAGCAGAATTAGCGGGAGCTACGAGCAGTACTTC,CASRISGSYEQYF